Below, 15 T cell receptor beta chains from the same sample are listed, as sequenced in a study of tumor and adjacent non-tumor tissue in lung cancer (dated by TCRdb to 2016 to 2018). The receptor library was made with multiplex PCR. TCRdb shows the sequencer as Illumina HiSeq 2500. TCRbeta libraries were constructed through three rounds of nested PCR with primers (Table S4) according to protocols adapted from ARM-PCR. TCRdb took the public reads, trimmed them with fastp at Q25, ran MiXCR for clone calling and kept in-frame beta chains. Entries are consolidated by CDR3 protein sequence, retaining the most common genes and DNA. Across this sample there are tens of thousands of distinct CDR3 sequences, with more than 60% seen only once. The ten largest clones capture approximately 12% of the sample. RNA was isolated from bulk unsorted tissue, and RNA quality was assessed with a NanoDrop ND-1000 and an Agilent 2100.

Sequenced input: lung tumor tissue. The receptor source for this set is a woman between 50 and 59 years old with non-small cell lung cancer.

This clonotype was observed once. The junction departs from the called germline gene at one end, perhaps through a read error. The chain carries TRBV6-1 and TRBJ2-2, with TRBD1 as a possible D gene (5 bases). Germline CDR1 MNHNS, CDR2 SASEGT. CDR3 length: 15 amino acids. The CDR3 DNA reads TGTGCCAGCAGTGCTCAGGACACCCACACTGGGGAACTGTTTTTT. It codes for CASSAQDTHTGELFF.

As to this clonotype: An end of the junction does not agree with germline; a read error may underlie this. This rearrangement joins TRBV6-5 to TRBJ1-4, with TRBD1 matching over 7 bases. The germline CDR1 and CDR2 sequences are MNHEY and SVGAGI. The length of the CDR3 is 14 residues. The CDR3 region is CTSRPGNRGKKLFF. The CDR3, as DNA: TGTACCAGCAGACCCGGGAACAGGGGAAAAAAACTGTTTTTT.

Points on this clonotype: Given a much more abundant clone one base away, this may be a read error. V and J are TRBV4-1 and TRBJ2-6; D possibly corresponds to TRBD1 (5 bases). Germline assignment: CDR1 MGHRA and CDR2 YSYEKL. V dropped 8 bases and J dropped 3 bases, with 11 bases sitting between them. The CDR3 is 14 residues long. The CDR3 nucleotides read TGCGCCAGCGAGGAAGGGGTTGGGGCCAACGTCCTGACTTTC. Translating it yields CASEEGVGANVLTF.

V is TRBV5-6 and J is TRBJ2-1; the D gene could be TRBD1 or TRBD2 (5 bases each). Germline V gene data show CDR1 as SGHDT and CDR2 as YYEEEE. The CDR3 is 19 amino acids. The V end lost 0 bases, the J end lost 11 bases, and 30 bases lay between the germline ends. DNA for the CDR3: TGTGCCAGCAGCTTGGCCCCCACGACGGGACGGACTGCTTGGGCTAAGCAGTTCTTC. It specifies CASSLAPTTGRTAWAKQFF.

This clonotype was observed many times. V and J are TRBV20-1 and TRBJ2-5; no clear D. The CDR3 loop spans 14 amino acids. Trimming shortened V by 6 bases and J by 6 bases, and 20 bases separated the two germline ends. Germline V lookup: CDR1 DFQATT, CDR2 SNEGSKA (reference sequence). The CDR3 region is CSAEDPEWRKTQYF. CDR3 DNA sequence: TGCAGTGCAGAAGACCCCGAGTGGCGAAAGACCCAGTACTTC.

The chain is built from TRBV21-1 and TRBJ2-5; TRBD1, the table's D call, was not compared with the DNA. TRBV21-1 is termed a pseudogene. The CDR3 spans 19 residues. This CDR3 reads CASSPHTGGGRVWIETQYF. Written as DNA, the CDR3 is TGTGCCAGCAGCCCACACACAGGGGGCGGACGGGTTTGGATAGAGACCCAGTACTTC.

The genes are TRBV9 and TRBJ2-2; D ambiguous. The CDR3 has 16 amino acids. V lost 3 bases, J lost 7 bases, and 19 bases lay in between. Germline assignment: CDR1 SGDLS and CDR2 YYNGEE. The CDR3 DNA is TGTGCCAGCAGCGCAACTGTAGCACGAGCCGGCGGGGAGCTGTTTTTT. Protein sequence: CASSATVARAGGELFF.

Concerning this clonotype: Being one base from a much bigger clone, this may be a read error. This CDR3 is missing its conserved last phenylalanine or tryptophan, likely due to a read error. The chain recombines TRBV7-8 with TRBJ1-1; D possibly corresponds to TRBD1 (6 bases). V lost 5 bases to trimming and J lost 1 base, with 20 bases between them. The CDR3 has 17 amino acids. CDR1 SGHVS and CDR2 FQNEAQ come from the germline V gene. The chain's CDR3 is CASSPYPPTGTNTEAFS. As DNA, the CDR3 is TGTGCCAGCAGCCCATACCCTCCTACAGGGACGAACACTGAAGCTTTCTCT.

A note on this clonotype: Since no conserved phenylalanine or tryptophan closes the CDR3, a read error is the likely cause. V usage is TRBV4-2 and J usage is TRBJ1-2, with TRBD1 identical over 8 bases. The CDR3 covers 14 residues. CDR1 and CDR2 (germline): LGHNA, YNFKEQ. The DNA of the CDR3 is TGTGCCAGCAGACAAGAGGGACAGGTCTATGGCTACACCTCC. Translated: CASRQEGQVYGYTS.

The chain recombines TRBV10-3 with TRBJ2-4, with D perhaps matching TRBD1 (6 bases). The CDR3 totals 13 residues. CDR1 and CDR2 from the germline V gene are ENHRY and SYGVKD. The germline V and J ends were trimmed by 4 bases and 10 bases, with 14 bases remaining between them. CDR3 protein: CAISANLGHIQYF. The DNA of the CDR3 is TGTGCCATCAGTGCAAACCTGGGACATATTCAGTACTTC.

The table lists this clonotype with a few counts. A much larger clonotype is one base distant, so this may be a read error. This chain uses TRBV4-1 with TRBJ2-4; 8 nucleotides agree with TRBD2. In germline, CDR1 is MGHRA, CDR2 YSYEKL. CDR3 length: 13 amino acids. The CDR3 coding sequence is TGCGCCAGCAGACAAGAGTATTCGGGAGGGACCCACTTC. Amino acids: CASRQEYSGGTHF.

This clonotype was observed a single time. The germline gene is not matched at one end of the junction; a read error may be the cause. DNA of the CDR3: TGTGCCGGGGGGGAGGGAGGGCCGCGCGAGCAGTCCTTC. Translating it yields CAGGEGGPREQSF. The V and J genes are TRBV11-2 and TRBJ2-1; TRBD2 agrees at 7 bases. The CDR3 is 13 residues long. Germline V lookup: CDR1 SGHAT, CDR2 FQNNGV.

This clonotype was seen a single time. The CDR3 does not close with the conserved phenylalanine or tryptophan, likely indicating a read error. The DNA is left out, because the CDR3 cannot be placed on it with certainty; the CDR3 is given as TCRdb lists it. This chain joins TRBV11-2 and TRBJ1-1. CDR1 and CDR2 (germline): SGHAT, FQNNGV. With termini counted, the CDR3 has 12 amino acids. The CDR3 sequence is CASSLRDTKVFS.

The chain joins TRBV19 to TRBJ2-1; D gene ambiguous. The CDR3 contains 11 residues. Trimming removed 10 bases from V and 8 bases from J, with 12 bases in between. Germline lookup yields CDR1 LNHDA and CDR2 SQIVND (reference sequence). The CDR3 bases are TGTGCCACCCTTCGTGGCGATGAGCAGTTCTTC. This sequence encodes CATLRGDEQFF.

The chain has TRBV5-5 and TRBJ1-5, with D possibly matching TRBD1 (6 bases). The V gene's germline CDR1 is SGHKS and CDR2 YYEKEE (reference sequence). This CDR3 is 14 amino acids long. V lost 7 bases, J lost 0 bases, and 11 bases lay in between. The CDR3 DNA reads as TGTGCCAGCGGCGGGGGCTATAGCAATCAGCCCCAGCATTTT. Translating gives CASGGGYSNQPQHF.